What follows are 2 T cell receptor beta chains derived from one specimen sequenced in a study of shared clonotypes between healthy human individuals (dated by TCRdb to about 2020). CD8 naive samples consisted of CD45RO-negative cells that were positively selected for CCR7, yielding a CD45RA+CCR7+ population without TemRA cells. The receptor library was made with the immunoSEQ multiplex PCR assay. TCRdb mirrors the immuneACCESS table, restricted to in-frame sequences. Some clones are absent from its copies; in checked studies, under half trace to an unresolved V gene, and the reason for the others is unknown. A total of millions of clones appear in this sample, over 85% of them only once. Roughly 1.1% of the sample rests with the top ten. The sequenced sample consisted of naive CD8+ T cells sorted from blood. The cell subset or site label, read with the paper, signifies: CD45RA+CCR7+. These receptors were taken from a man younger than 35 in good health.

This chain uses TRBV5-1 with TRBJ1-2, with a possible D match to TRBD1 (6 bases). The V gene's germline CDR1 is SGHRS and CDR2 YFSETQ. This CDR3 is 16 amino acids long. The germline V and J ends were trimmed by 4 bases and 2 bases, with 18 bases remaining between them. The CDR3 nucleotides are TGCGCCAGCAGCCCGGCCATGTTGGGGGCAAACTATGGCTACACCTTC. It is translated as CASSPAMLGANYGYTF. Full variable domain (missing parts from reference TRBV5-1 and TRBJ1-2): KAGVTQTPRYLIKTRGQQVTLSCSPISGHRSVSWYQQTPGQGLQFLFEYFSETQRNKGNFPGRFSGRQFSNSRSEMNVSTLELGDSALYLCASSPAMLGANYGYTFGSGTRLTVV.

The chain carries TRBV7-9 and TRBJ1-1; D gene ambiguous. This CDR3 contains 12 residues. The germline V gene has CDR1 SEHNR and CDR2 FQNEAQ (reference sequence). V shed 5 bases and J shed 0 bases, with 4 bases lying between them. Here the CDR3 reads CASSKMNTEAFF. The CDR3 coding sequence is TGTGCCAGCAGCAAAATGAACACTGAAGCTTTCTTT.